The entry below describes one T cell receptor beta chain. No antigen is known for it. This CDR3 is 13 amino acids long. The germline V gene encodes CDR1 SGHTS and CDR2 YDEGEE. With 4 bases removed from V and 2 bases from J, the gap between germline ends came to 10 bases. Via MiXCR, TCRdb re-called the RT-PCR reads, giving one row per CDR3 protein. The sample contains around 200,000 distinct CDR3 sequences, about an eighth of which appear only once. These data belong to a study of response to subunit inactivated influenza vaccine. Study-wide findings and caveats: That few new T cells are recruited by each seasonal influenza vaccination was the authors' suggestion.

The receptor was isolated from a man aged 50-60 years who received an inactivated influenza vaccine. The J gene is TRBJ2-7, the V gene TRBV5-8; D uncertain. The specimen comprised CD8+ T cells sorted from PBMCs, sampled about 5 days after vaccination. The CDR3 nucleotides read TGTGCCAGCAGCCCCAGATTCCCCTACGAGCAGTACTTC. Translated, it gives CASSPRFPYEQYF.